Presented here are 21 T cell receptor beta chains from one specimen sequenced in a study of blood T cell repertoires in COVID-19. Produced via immunoSEQ multiplex PCR; TCRdb's table is partial and in-frame only. The sample records about 130,000 clones, 70% to 80% being singletons. Input material: peripheral blood. The receptors originated from a man in his forties with active or convalescent COVID-19.

A few counts support this clone. The chain links TRBV9 to TRBJ2-5; D might be TRBD2 (6 bases). V was trimmed by 3 bases and J by 4 bases, leaving 16 bases between them. Germline V CDR1 and CDR2: SGDLS, YYNGEE. CDR3 length: 15 amino acids. The CDR3 coding sequence is TGTGCCAGCAGCGAGAGGGGCGGGGAGGCAGAGACCCAGTACTTC. Encoded protein: CASSERGGEAETQYF.

The gene calls are TRBV2 and TRBJ2-2, with D unclear. The V gene's germline CDR1 is SNHLY and CDR2 FYNNEI. CDR3 length: 13 residues. The V end lost 4 bases, the J end lost 0 bases, and 3 bases lay between the germline ends. This CDR3 is CASSGANTGELFF. CDR3 nucleotides: TGTGCCAGCAGTGGCGCGAACACCGGGGAGCTGTTTTTT.

The CDR3 DNA sequence: TGTGCCAGTAGTCCAACAGGGGGCAACACTGAAGCTTTCTTT. It translates to CASSPTGGNTEAFF. The chain joins TRBV19 to TRBJ1-1; 9 bases match TRBD1. This CDR3 is built from 14 residues. The germline CDR1 and CDR2 sequences are LNHDA and SQIVND (reference sequence). V gave up 5 bases and J gave up 2 bases; unmatched junction bases: 3.

This clone was counted once. V and J are TRBV7-9 and TRBJ1-1; D perhaps matches TRBD1 (5 bases). V was trimmed by 2 bases and J by 10 bases, leaving 11 bases between them. Germline V gives CDR1 SEHNR, CDR2 FQNEAQ (reference sequence). The CDR3 is made up of 12 amino acids. As DNA, the CDR3 is TGTGCCAGCAGCTTACGCGCGGGGGTAGCTTTCTTT. As protein: CASSLRAGVAFF.

The rearrangement joins TRBV11-2 to TRBJ2-7, with D tentatively TRBD2 (6 bases). In germline, CDR1 is SGHAT, CDR2 FQNNGV. Trimming removed 10 bases from V and 4 bases from J, with 17 bases in between. This CDR3 has 13 amino acids. The CDR3 DNA follows: TGTGCCACCGCCCCGGGAGAAGCTTACGAGCAGTACTTC. It specifies CATAPGEAYEQYF. Variable domain in full (rest from reference TRBV11-2 and TRBJ2-7): EAGVAQSPRYKIIEKRQSVAFWCNPISGHATLYWYQQILGQGPKLLIQFQNNGVVDDSQLPKDRFSAERLKGVDSTLKIQPAKLEDSAVYLCATAPGEAYEQYFGPGTRLTVT.

The genes are TRBV6-1 and TRBJ1-1, with D possibly being TRBD1 (6 bases). Looked up from germline, CDR1 is MNHNS and CDR2 is SASEGT. This CDR3 region has 13 residues. V was shortened by 3 bases and J by 3 bases, with 8 bases between the two germline ends. CDR3 sequence: CASSEGAYTEAFF. The CDR3 DNA sequence: TGTGCCAGCAGTGAGGGGGCTTACACTGAAGCTTTCTTT.

The CDR3 DNA reads as TGCGCCAGCAGCTTGATGGGAAGGAGGGACTCAGGTGGCTACACCTTC. Protein sequence: CASSLMGRRDSGGYTF. The chain is built from TRBV5-1 and TRBJ1-2, with D possibly TRBD1 on 5 matching bases. The germline V gene has CDR1 SGHRS and CDR2 YFSETQ. V dropped 1 base and J dropped 7 bases, with 20 bases sitting between them. The CDR3 totals 16 residues.

This clone was observed a single time. Other DNA sequences from this sample encode an identical CDR3 as well. The chain is built from TRBV9 and TRBJ1-2; D may be TRBD1 (5 bases). Germline-derived CDR1 and CDR2 are SGDLS and YYNGEE. The CDR3 has 14 residues. Trimming cost V 0 bases and J 2 bases, with 8 bases left between them. This CDR3 is CASSVAQGNYGYTF. The CDR3 nucleotides are TGTGCCAGCAGCGTAGCTCAGGGAAACTATGGCTACACCTTC.

The sample holds a few counts of this clone. V and J are TRBV30 and TRBJ1-3; D unclear. In germline, CDR1 is GTSNPN, CDR2 SVGIG (reference sequence). Trimming pared 3 bases from V and 7 bases from J, leaving 10 bases between. There are 12 residues in the CDR3. The DNA for the CDR3 is TGTGCCTGGAGCCTAGTCGGTAACACCATATATTTT. Translated: CAWSLVGNTIYF. The variable domain in full, completed from reference TRBV30 and TRBJ1-3, reads SQTIHQWPATLVQPVGSPLSLECTVEGTSNPNLYWYRQAAGRGLQLLFYSVGIGQISSEVPQNLSASRPQDRQFILSSKKLLLSDSGFYLCAWSLVGNTIYFGEGSWLTVV.

V gene TRBV6-5 combines with J gene TRBJ2-7; perhaps TRBD1 as D (5 bases). Germline CDR1 reads MNHEY; CDR2 reads SVGAGI. This CDR3 comprises 13 residues. The CDR3 protein is CAIGPQGGYEQYF. As DNA, the CDR3 is TGTGCTATCGGCCCGCAGGGTGGATACGAGCAGTACTTC.

Only one count was recorded for this clone. This sequence joins TRBV28 and TRBJ1-1; the D gene is possibly TRBD1 (5 bases). CDR1 is MDHEN and CDR2 is SYDVKM in the germline V gene. The CDR3 is made up of 13 amino acids. V gave up 7 bases and J gave up 9 bases, with 18 bases separating them. CDR3 DNA sequence: TGTGCCAGCACTTCAGGGCGGGGATCAAAAGCTTTCTTT. As protein: CASTSGRGSKAFF.

This sequence joins TRBV15 and TRBJ1-5; a weak D match, TRBD1 (5 bases). Germline V lookup: CDR1 LNHNV, CDR2 YYDKDF (reference sequence). The ends were cut back, 6 bases at V and 5 bases at J, with 17 bases in the middle. The CDR3 extends over 15 amino acids. CDR3 loop: CATRLWGDTDQPQHF. The DNA for the CDR3 is TGTGCCACCAGATTATGGGGGGATACTGATCAGCCCCAGCATTTT.

The CDR3 loop reads CARIQGRPFF. CDR3 coding DNA: TGTGCCAGGATACAGGGGAGGCCTTTCTTT. The genes are TRBV2 and TRBJ1-1; 7 positions agree with TRBD1. The germline V gene encodes CDR1 SNHLY and CDR2 FYNNEI. The CDR3 has 10 residues. Losses at the gene ends were 9 bases for V and 12 bases for J; bases not matched to a gene: 7.

J is TRBJ1-1 and V is TRBV30, with TRBD1 as a possible D gene (5 bases). From germline, CDR1 is GTSNPN and CDR2 SVGIG (reference sequence). This CDR3 contains 11 residues. Trimming removed 0 bases at V and 10 bases at J, with 9 bases between. CDR3 DNA: TGTGCCTGGAGTGTAGGGGCTGGAGCTTTCTTT. It codes for CAWSVGAGAFF.

The V and J genes are TRBV7-9 and TRBJ2-7; 9 bases map to TRBD1. The germline V gene has CDR1 SEHNR and CDR2 FQNEAQ (reference sequence). This CDR3 is built from 15 residues. V shed 5 bases, J shed 6 bases, and the junction held 11 bases outside the gene matches. The CDR3 region is CASSEGWTGAGEQYF. The CDR3 bases are TGTGCCAGCAGCGAAGGTTGGACAGGGGCGGGCGAGCAGTACTTC.

The CDR3: CASGTDRTKPYEQYF. In DNA form, the CDR3 reads TGTGCCAGCGGAACCGACAGGACAAAGCCCTACGAGCAGTACTTC. The chain is built from TRBV19 and TRBJ2-7; D may be TRBD1 (6 bases). Germline lookup yields CDR1 LNHDA and CDR2 SQIVND (reference sequence). Trimming shortened V by 9 bases and J by 2 bases, and 20 bases separated the two germline ends. This CDR3 contains 15 residues.

The chain is built from TRBV6-5 and TRBJ2-7, with 9 bases fitting TRBD1. CDR3 length: 13 amino acids. The junction had 8 bases not matched to a gene; V was cut back by 9 bases and J by 5 bases. Germline V gene data show CDR1 as MNHEY and CDR2 as SVGAGI. The CDR3 DNA reads as TGTGCCAGTTGCCGGGACAGGGACCACGAGCAGTACTTC. Protein product: CASCRDRDHEQYF.

This chain joins TRBV18 and TRBJ1-1, with 10 bases identical to TRBD1. J lost 3 bases, V lost 0 bases, and 7 bases had no gene match. This CDR3 is 17 amino acids long. Germline V gives CDR1 KGHSH, CDR2 LQKENI. CDR3: CASSPPGQGVLDTEAFF. CDR3 coding DNA: TGTGCCAGCTCACCACCAGGACAGGGGGTCTTGGACACTGAAGCTTTCTTT. Looking up the rest from reference TRBV18 and TRBJ1-1 gives the full variable domain: NAGVMQNPRHLVRRRGQEARLRCSPMKGHSHVYWYRQLPEEGLKFMVYLQKENIIDESGMPKERFSAEFPKEGPSILRIQQVVRGDSAAYFCASSPPGQGVLDTEAFFGQGTRLTVV.

This chain uses TRBV29-1 with TRBJ1-2; D remains ambiguous. CDR1 is SQVTM and CDR2 is ANQGSEA in the germline V gene. The germline V and J ends were trimmed by 3 bases and 10 bases, with 15 bases remaining between them. The CDR3 spans 12 residues. Here the CDR3 DNA reads TGCAGCGTTGAGAGACACCCCACGTACTACACCTTC. It specifies CSVERHPTYYTF.

V is TRBV11-2 and J is TRBJ1-6; D is unclear. The CDR3 is 16 residues long. V lost 2 bases and J 5 bases, leaving 13 bases between the germline ends. The germline V gene encodes CDR1 SGHAT and CDR2 FQNNGV. The CDR3 sequence: CASSLMLGANNSPLHF. The CDR3 nucleotides are TGTGCCAGCAGCTTAATGTTGGGCGCCAATAATTCACCCCTCCACTTT. Together with reference TRBV11-2 and TRBJ1-6, the CDR3 gives the full variable domain: EAGVAQSPRYKIIEKRQSVAFWCNPISGHATLYWYQQILGQGPKLLIQFQNNGVVDDSQLPKDRFSAERLKGVDSTLKIQPAKLEDSAVYLCASSLMLGANNSPLHFGNGTRLTVT.

The chain has TRBV27 and TRBJ2-7, with a weak D call TRBD1 (5 bases). Germline lookup yields CDR1 MNHEY and CDR2 SMNVEV (reference sequence). CDR3 length equals 13 residues. The ends were cut back, 0 bases at V and 3 bases at J, with 6 bases in the middle. The DNA for the CDR3 is TGTGCCAGCAGTTTATCGGACATCTACGAGCAGTACTTC. Protein: CASSLSDIYEQYF.